The 12 T cell receptor beta chains given below trace back to one sample, sequenced in a study of blood T cell repertoires in COVID-19 (TCRdb year 2020). The receptor library was made with the immunoSEQ multiplex PCR assay. The table was pulled from immuneACCESS by TCRdb, which kept in-frame rearrangements only. Such tables lose some clones; where checked, under half of the loss comes from unresolved V genes, and the rest has no known cause. In all, the sample holds almost 200,000 clones, and 85% to 90% of those were seen once. About 0.81% of the sample rests with the top ten. The sequencing sample was made of peripheral blood. These receptors were taken from a woman aged 70 to 79 with acute or convalescent COVID-19.

The genes are TRBV28 and TRBJ1-1, with 7 nucleotides matching TRBD1. Germline V gives CDR1 MDHEN, CDR2 SYDVKM. V was clipped by 6 bases and J by 6 bases; unmatched bases: 1. The CDR3 extends over 11 amino acids. The CDR3 nucleotides are TGTGCCAGCAGCACAGGGGCTGAAGCTTTCTTT. Protein sequence: CASSTGAEAFF. The whole variable domain, filled in from reference TRBV28 and TRBJ1-1, reads DVKVTQSSRYLVKRTGEKVFLECVQDMDHENMFWYRQDPGLGLRLIYFSYDVKMKEKGDIPEGYSVSREKKERFSLILESASTNQTSMYLCASSTGAEAFFGQGTRLTVV.

The table lists this clone with a count of one. This sequence joins TRBV7-6 and TRBJ1-3, with TRBD1 as a possible D gene (6 bases). The V and J ends lost 1 base and 1 base respectively, with 11 bases between them. CDR1 is SGHVS and CDR2 is FNYEAQ in the germline V gene. The CDR3 is 16 amino acids. The CDR3 sequence is CASSLETGMSGNTIYF. The CDR3, as DNA: TGTGCCAGCAGCTTAGAAACAGGGATGTCTGGAAACACCATATATTTT.

This chain links TRBV18 with TRBJ2-3; TRBD2 matches 15 bases. CDR1 is KGHSH and CDR2 is LQKENI in the germline V gene. The length of the CDR3 is 19 residues. V trimming: 2 bases; J trimming: 0 bases; junction bases outside the gene matches: 6. The CDR3 reads CASSPLSGTSGGSTDTQYF. In DNA, the CDR3 is TGTGCCAGCTCACCATTAAGTGGGACTAGCGGGGGGAGCACAGATACGCAGTATTTT. Filled out from reference TRBV18 and TRBJ2-3, the complete variable domain reads NAGVMQNPRHLVRRRGQEARLRCSPMKGHSHVYWYRQLPEEGLKFMVYLQKENIIDESGMPKERFSAEFPKEGPSILRIQQVVRGDSAAYFCASSPLSGTSGGSTDTQYFGPGTRLTVL.

The gene calls are TRBV28 and TRBJ2-5; 9 bases are a match to TRBD1. The CDR3 spans 16 residues. V shed 7 bases and J 2 bases; nucleotides not matched to a gene: 11. The germline CDR1 and CDR2 sequences are MDHEN and SYDVKM. CDR3 region: CASIPRTGEHQETQYF. CDR3 in DNA: TGTGCCAGCATACCCCGGACAGGGGAGCATCAAGAGACCCAGTACTTC.

J is TRBJ1-1 and V is TRBV11-2; D may be TRBD1 (6 bases). The CDR3 sequence is 15 residues long. Per germline, CDR1 SGHAT and CDR2 FQNNGV. V was cut by 5 bases and J by 4 bases, with 17 bases left in between. The CDR3, as DNA: TGTGCCAGCAGCCCGCGGGTGGGGGCGAGCACTGAAGCTTTCTTT. The encoded protein is CASSPRVGASTEAFF. Full variable domain (remainder filled in from reference TRBV11-2 and TRBJ1-1): EAGVAQSPRYKIIEKRQSVAFWCNPISGHATLYWYQQILGQGPKLLIQFQNNGVVDDSQLPKDRFSAERLKGVDSTLKIQPAKLEDSAVYLCASSPRVGASTEAFFGQGTRLTVV.

V usage is TRBV5-1 and J usage is TRBJ1-1; TRBD1 matches 9 bases. With 4 bases clipped from V and 4 bases from J, the junction kept 11 bases outside the gene matches. This CDR3 spans 16 amino acids. Germline assignment: CDR1 SGHRS and CDR2 YFSETQ. The DNA of the CDR3 is TGCGCCAGCAGCCAATATACGGGACAGGGACGCACTGAAGCTTTCTTT. This translates into CASSQYTGQGRTEAFF.

This clone was seen once. V usage is TRBV5-6 and J usage is TRBJ1-1, with D hard to call. The CDR3 loop spans 14 amino acids. Germline V gene lookup returns CDR1 SGHDT and CDR2 YYEEEE. V was pared by 0 bases and J by 8 bases, with 14 bases between. In DNA form, the CDR3 reads TGTGCCAGCAGCTTGGGACATCCATTTGGAGAAGCTTTCTTT. This translates into CASSLGHPFGEAFF.

As DNA, the CDR3 is TGTGCCAGCAGCTTAGCGGGAAACTACAATGAGCAGTTCTTC. It translates to CASSLAGNYNEQFF. V usage is TRBV7-3 and J usage is TRBJ2-1; D might be TRBD2 (6 bases). With 2 bases removed from V and 3 bases from J, the gap between germline ends came to 8 bases. This CDR3 spans 14 amino acids. CDR1 SGHTA and CDR2 FQGTGA come from the germline V gene.

V usage is TRBV6-5 and J usage is TRBJ1-1; no reliable D call. V dropped 6 bases and J dropped 5 bases, with 10 bases sitting between them. Looked up from germline, CDR1 is MNHEY and CDR2 is SVGAGI. This CDR3 is built from 12 residues. The CDR3 loop is CASSSGRTEAFF. The CDR3 DNA sequence: TGTGCCAGCAGCTCCGGGAGGACTGAAGCTTTCTTT.

The CDR3 region is CASSPWTGGAQETQYF. The CDR3 DNA reads as TGTGCCAGCAGTCCGTGGACAGGGGGTGCACAAGAGACCCAGTACTTC. The chain recombines TRBV28 with TRBJ2-5; 10 nucleotides line up with TRBD1. Losses at the gene ends were 5 bases for V and 2 bases for J; bases not matched to a gene: 8. The CDR3 is made up of 16 amino acids. Germline CDR1 is MDHEN and CDR2 is SYDVKM.

The rearrangement links TRBV2 to TRBJ1-2; D uncertain. This CDR3 spans 14 amino acids. Looked up from germline, CDR1 is SNHLY and CDR2 is FYNNEI. Trimming cost V 6 bases and J 4 bases, with 15 bases left between them. The CDR3: CASSAAVVAYGYTF. Here the CDR3 DNA reads TGTGCCAGCAGCGCCGCCGTGGTGGCCTATGGCTACACCTTC.

The V gene is TRBV5-4, the J gene TRBJ1-1; D remains unclear. Germline V gives CDR1 SGHNT, CDR2 YYREEE (reference sequence). V was clipped by 5 bases and J by 0 bases, with 11 bases between them. CDR3 size: 14 residues. CDR3 nucleotides: TGTGCCAGCAGGTCTCCTGGCATGAACACTGAAGCTTTCTTT. Translating it yields CASRSPGMNTEAFF.